These 23 T cell receptor beta chains share one sample of origin, sequenced in a study of T cells in Graves' hyperthyroidism and ophthalmopathy. RNA transcripts provided the source from which TCR beta CDR3 regions were amplified. The TCR CDR3 was amplified in a first-round RT-PCR using the HTBI primer set. Each CDR3 protein gets one entry after TCRdb re-called the multiplex PCR reads with MiXCR. Among approximately 700,000 distinct CDR3 sequences listed, approximately 16% were seen once. The material sequenced was blood. The source of these receptors is a man aged 18 to 30 with Graves' hyperthyroidism.

This clonotype was seen only a few times. The chain joins TRBV3-1 to TRBJ2-2; 7 nucleotides align to TRBD2. Trimming cost V 4 bases and J 6 bases; bases outside gene matches: 11. There are 16 residues in the CDR3. In germline, CDR1 is LGHDT, CDR2 YNNKEL (reference sequence). In nucleotides, the CDR3 is TGTGCCAGCAGCCGACGCGGCGGGAGAAGCGCCGGGGAGCTGTTTTTT. Translating gives CASSRRGGRSAGELFF.

The rearrangement joins TRBV29-1 to TRBJ2-6; 8 bases align to TRBD1. The germline gives CDR1 SQVTM, CDR2 ANQGSEA. V trimming: 3 bases; J trimming: 3 bases; junction bases outside the gene matches: 10. The CDR3 runs 17 residues. The CDR3 region is CSVDFEGRGRGANVLTF. CDR3 coding DNA: TGCAGCGTTGATTTTGAAGGCAGGGGGCGTGGGGCCAACGTCCTGACTTTC.

This clonotype has more than one count but fewer than ten. V and J are TRBV10-3 and TRBJ2-3, with unresolved D. V was cut by 8 bases and J by 1 base, with 10 bases left in between. CDR3 length: 13 amino acids. The germline V gene encodes CDR1 ENHRY and CDR2 SYGVKD. This CDR3 reads CAISPIGTDTQYF. In nucleotides, the CDR3 is TGTGCCATCTCGCCAATTGGCACAGATACGCAGTATTTT.

This rearrangement joins TRBV28 to TRBJ1-4; D is undetermined. This CDR3 is 16 amino acids long. Trimming left V 6 bases short and J 6 bases short, with 20 bases between. Germline-derived CDR1 and CDR2 are MDHEN and SYDVKM. The DNA of the CDR3 is TGTGCCAGCAGCCCCCTGGGTCCAGGCTCGGATGAAAAACTGTTTTTT. Protein product: CASSPLGPGSDEKLFF.

This chain connects TRBV5-1 to TRBJ2-3; D unresolved. CDR1 is SGHRS, CDR2 YFSETQ, per germline. The CDR3 length is 13 residues. V was clipped by 4 bases and J by 2 bases, with 8 bases between them. The CDR3 protein is CASSPNPTDTQYF. The CDR3, as DNA: TGCGCCAGCAGCCCTAACCCCACAGATACGCAGTATTTT. Combining the CDR3 with reference TRBV5-1 and TRBJ2-3 gives the whole variable domain KAGVTQTPRYLIKTRGQQVTLSCSPISGHRSVSWYQQTPGQGLQFLFEYFSETQRNKGNFPGRFSGRQFSNSRSEMNVSTLELGDSALYLCASSPNPTDTQYFGPGTRLTVL.

The V gene is TRBV25-1, the J gene TRBJ1-2; 7 bases match TRBD1. Per the germline V gene, CDR1 is MGHDK and CDR2 is SYGVNS. After removal of 4 bases from V and 7 bases from J, the junction contained 12 bases not matched to a gene. This CDR3 contains 15 residues. The CDR3 coding sequence is TGTGCCAGCAGTGCCCGGACAGGAAGGTCTTTTGGCTACACCTTC. Its protein product is CASSARTGRSFGYTF.

This clonotype was counted many times. The V gene is TRBV7-9, the J gene TRBJ2-7; D possibly matches TRBD1 or TRBD2 (5 bases each). Germline V CDR1 and CDR2: SEHNR, FQNEAQ (reference sequence). V lost 5 bases and J lost 2, with 19 bases in between. CDR3 length equals 16 residues. CDR3 nucleotides: TGTGCCAGCAGCCGTGGAATGGGACCAGCTGCCTACGAGCAGTACTTC. It codes for CASSRGMGPAAYEQYF.

This clonotype was observed a few times. This rearrangement joins TRBV20-1 to TRBJ2-1, with 13 bases lining up with TRBD2. The ends lost 0 bases at V and 9 bases at J; junction bases unmatched: 8. This CDR3 comprises 16 residues. The germline V gene encodes CDR1 DFQATT and CDR2 SNEGSKA (reference sequence). In DNA form, the CDR3 reads TGCAGTGCTAGAGATGGACTAGCGGGAGATTCCGGTGAGCAGTTCTTC. Protein: CSARDGLAGDSGEQFF.

The chain combines TRBV5-1 with TRBJ1-1; D gene uncertain. Trimming pared 0 bases from V and 0 bases from J, leaving 6 bases between. CDR3 size: 14 residues. Germline V lookup: CDR1 SGHRS, CDR2 YFSETQ. CDR3 sequence reads: CASSLADVNTEAFF. The DNA for the CDR3 is TGCGCCAGCAGCTTGGCGGATGTGAACACTGAAGCTTTCTTT.

The V call is TRBV29-1, the J call TRBJ2-7; TRBD2 might be the D (5 bases). Germline V gene data show CDR1 as SQVTM and CDR2 as ANQGSEA. The CDR3 extends over 16 amino acids. V lost 1 base to trimming and J lost 6 bases, with 22 bases between them. This CDR3 reads CSVEGLAGRPGPEQYF. The CDR3 nucleotides read TGCAGCGTTGAAGGGCTAGCAGGACGGCCAGGTCCCGAGCAGTACTTC.

This clonotype was detected ten times or more. The genes are TRBV12-3 or TRBV12-4 and TRBJ2-7; D unresolved. V shed 5 bases and J shed 2 bases, with 13 bases lying between them. CDR3 length equals 14 residues. CDR3 coding DNA: TGTGCCAGCAGTCCCCCCAATCCACCCTACGAGCAGTACTTC. Translated: CASSPPNPPYEQYF.

This clonotype was seen only a few times. This chain connects TRBV18 to TRBJ1-1; D not resolved. CDR3 length: 14 residues. Between the trimmed V and J ends, which lost 6 bases and 4 bases, there was a span of 15 bases. CDR1 KGHSH and CDR2 LQKENI come from the germline V gene. CDR3 nucleotide sequence: TGTGCCAGCTCTCTTCTCGACGGCCGCACTGAAGCTTTCTTT. Protein sequence: CASSLLDGRTEAFF. Looking up the rest from reference TRBV18 and TRBJ1-1 gives the full variable domain: NAGVMQNPRHLVRRRGQEARLRCSPMKGHSHVYWYRQLPEEGLKFMVYLQKENIIDESGMPKERFSAEFPKEGPSILRIQQVVRGDSAAYFCASSLLDGRTEAFFGQGTRLTVV.

This clonotype was seen at least ten times. This sequence joins TRBV28 and TRBJ2-5; a possible D gene is TRBD2 (6 bases). The V end lost 6 bases, the J end lost 4 bases, and 15 bases lay between the germline ends. Germline lookup yields CDR1 MDHEN and CDR2 SYDVKM. The CDR3 length is 14 residues. The CDR3 nucleotides read TGTGCCAGCAGGACCGGAGGGATACGAGAGACCCAGTACTTC. Translated, it gives CASRTGGIRETQYF.

This clonotype was recorded many times. V gene TRBV28 combines with J gene TRBJ2-7, with 12 bases that match TRBD1. This CDR3 contains 15 residues. Germline V gives CDR1 MDHEN, CDR2 SYDVKM. The trim removed 7 bases at V and 7 bases at J, leaving 11 bases unmatched. CDR3 DNA: TGTGCCAGCACTTACCTGGGACAGGGGGCTGGGGAGCAGTACTTC. Translation: CASTYLGQGAGEQYF.

In its sample, this clonotype was seen a few times. The rearrangement uses TRBV10-3 and TRBJ2-2, with D unclear. This CDR3 spans 16 amino acids. CDR1 is ENHRY and CDR2 is SYGVKD in the germline V gene. Trimming took 2 bases from V and 0 from J, leaving 10 bases between them. CDR3 residues: CAISEGLTPNTGELFF. CDR3 in DNA: TGTGCCATCAGTGAGGGCCTTACACCGAACACCGGGGAGCTGTTTTTT.

This clonotype was recorded many times. The CDR3 DNA reads as TGTGCCAGCAGCTTGGAGGGGACTTTATACTATGGCTACACCTTC. Its translation: CASSLEGTLYYGYTF. The V gene is TRBV11-2, the J gene TRBJ1-2; D possibly corresponds to TRBD1 (5 bases). This CDR3 region has 15 residues. Germline V gives CDR1 SGHAT, CDR2 FQNNGV. The V end lost 3 bases, the J end lost 3 bases, and 14 bases lay between the germline ends.

A few counts support this clonotype. One end of the junction does not line up with germline, which may come from a read error. The chain carries TRBV6-5 and TRBJ2-7, with D hard to call. The germline V gene has CDR1 MNHEY and CDR2 SVGAGI. This CDR3 has 15 amino acids. The CDR3 region has the DNA TGTGCCAGCAGTGACTCCTGCAGGTTAGCCTACGAGCAGTACTTC. This encodes CASSDSCRLAYEQYF.

This clonotype was picked up many times. The chain employs TRBV3-1 and TRBJ1-1; D call uncertain. Deletions cut 5 bases from V and 0 bases from J, with 4 bases between. The CDR3 spans 12 residues. Germline CDR1 reads LGHDT; CDR2 reads YNNKEL (reference sequence). In DNA, the CDR3 is TGTGCCAGCAGCACCCTGAACACTGAAGCTTTCTTT. It is translated as CASSTLNTEAFF.

This clonotype was seen a handful of times. The chain employs TRBV3-1 and TRBJ2-1, with D unresolved. Germline values: CDR1 LGHDT, CDR2 YNNKEL (reference sequence). The V end lost 0 bases, the J end lost 9 bases, and 6 bases lay between the germline ends. The CDR3 has 12 residues. CDR3 in DNA: TGTGCCAGCAGCCAAGATACGAGTGAGCAGTTCTTC. It specifies CASSQDTSEQFF.

In its sample, this clonotype was seen many times. The V call is TRBV28, the J call TRBJ2-7, with TRBD2 matching 8 bases. Trimming cost V 5 bases and J 3 bases; bases outside gene matches: 3. Looked up from germline, CDR1 is MDHEN and CDR2 is SYDVKM. CDR3 length equals 13 residues. CDR3 bases: TGTGCCAGCAGTATCAGCGGGAGCTACGAGCAGTACTTC. Its translation is CASSISGSYEQYF.

This clonotype was seen a few times. The chain links TRBV4-3 to TRBJ2-3; D is perhaps TRBD2 (5 bases). V was clipped by 0 bases and J by 5 bases, with 12 bases between them. The germline V gene encodes CDR1 LGHNA and CDR2 YSLEER. This CDR3 region has 15 residues. The CDR3 loop is CASSQERGGGDTQYF. DNA of the CDR3: TGCGCCAGCAGCCAAGAACGGGGTGGAGGAGATACGCAGTATTTT.

This clonotype was observed at least ten times. This chain links TRBV12-3 or TRBV12-4 with TRBJ1-5; D call uncertain. The V gene lost 3 bases and the J gene lost 8 bases, with 14 bases spanning the gap. The CDR3 loop spans 14 amino acids. CDR3 bases: TGTGCCAGCAGTTTTTGGAGGCCTGGGGAGCCCCAGCATTTT. Protein product: CASSFWRPGEPQHF.

This clonotype has a count of ten or more. The rearrangement uses TRBV18 and TRBJ1-1, with no clear D. Per germline, CDR1 KGHSH and CDR2 LQKENI. Trimming pared 6 bases from V and 9 bases from J, leaving 11 bases between. CDR3 length: 11 amino acids. This CDR3 is CASSGGEQAFF. CDR3 sequence (DNA): TGTGCCAGCTCCGGCGGGGAACAAGCTTTCTTT.